A single sample gave rise to the 5 T cell receptor beta chains below, sequenced in a study of T-cell memory formation after mild COVID-19. TCRdb redid the calling of the 5' RACE reads with MiXCR, one entry per CDR3 protein. This table holds over 150,000 distinct CDR3 sequences, less than 20% found once. Sequencing was done on a sample of PBMCs or a T cell subset sorted from them (not recorded which). The origin of the receptors is a man younger than 30 who had mild COVID-19 (a few samples of this study predate the infection). Cell type and time point are not known.

This rearrangement joins TRBV20-1 to TRBJ1-2; a possible D gene is TRBD1 (5 bases). Germline-derived CDR1 and CDR2 are DFQATT and SNEGSKA (reference sequence). With 6 bases removed from V and 4 bases from J, the gap between germline ends came to 18 bases. This CDR3 is 14 amino acids long. CDR3 bases: TGCAGTGCCGAGCCTAGGGACGGAAGCTATGGCTACACCTTC. It specifies CSAEPRDGSYGYTF.

The rearrangement links TRBV24-1 to TRBJ1-2, with D possibly matching TRBD1 (5 bases). The CDR3 has 14 residues. Germline CDR1 KGHDR, CDR2 SFDVKD. V gave up 3 bases and J gave up 4 bases, with 11 bases separating them. The CDR3: CATSDHRTGYGYTF. CDR3 nucleotide sequence: TGTGCCACCAGTGATCACAGGACGGGCTATGGCTACACCTTC.

V and J are TRBV14 and TRBJ2-7, with a tentative D call TRBD2 (5 bases). Trimming removed 1 base from V and 6 bases from J, with 10 bases in between. The V gene's germline CDR1 is SGHDN and CDR2 FVKESK. The length of the CDR3 is 13 residues. The CDR3 spells CASSQVFAGEQYV. The CDR3 DNA is TGTGCCAGCAGCCAAGTCTTCGCGGGCGAGCAGTACGTC.

This clonotype was detected a few times. V gene TRBV20-1 combines with J gene TRBJ1-4; D unclear. There are 14 residues in the CDR3. The ends were cut back, 8 bases at V and 5 bases at J, with 18 bases in the middle. The germline V gene has CDR1 DFQATT and CDR2 SNEGSKA (reference sequence). CDR3 in amino acids: CSTSPGALNEKLFF. The CDR3 DNA reads TGCAGTACGTCCCCGGGAGCTCTAAATGAAAAACTGTTTTTT.

V usage is TRBV5-1 and J usage is TRBJ2-1; D gene unclear. Trimming left V 0 bases short and J 3 bases short, with 10 bases between. The CDR3 loop spans 15 amino acids. The germline V gene encodes CDR1 SGHRS and CDR2 YFSETQ. The CDR3 spells CASSLVEVRYNEQFF. The CDR3 DNA is TGCGCCAGCAGCTTGGTTGAGGTCCGCTACAATGAGCAGTTCTTC.